Listed below are T cell receptor beta chains from one sample, sequenced in a study of radiation and T cells in renal cell carcinoma. Sequencing used immunoSEQ multiplex PCR; TCRdb keeps in-frame clones, though not all of them. The data show some 97,000 clones, 84% seen once. The sample in question was blood, obtained from a patient whose treatment included radiotherapy and nephrectomy. The receptors come from a man in his sixties with renal cell carcinoma. Each CDR3 is given with its conserved first and last residue. The D gene is left open where the match is weak.

D: .; V: TRBV6-6; J: TRBJ2-7; CDR3: CASSPTREQYF
D: TRBD2; V: TRBV7-9; J: TRBJ2-3; CDR3: CASSRSGAGVWGTDTQYF
D: .; V: TRBV10-3; J: TRBJ1-1; CDR3: CAISDRDRNTEAFF
D: .; V: TRBV4-2; J: TRBJ2-5; CDR3: CASSPMFSEGIIETQYF
D: TRBD1; V: TRBV5-1; J: TRBJ2-7; CDR3: CASSLNPGTGGSYEQYF
D: .; V: TRBV28; J: TRBJ1-1; CDR3: CASSFLDRQNTEAFF
D: .; V: TRBV18; J: TRBJ2-5; CDR3: CASSPGLGGETQYF
D: .; V: TRBV29-1; J: TRBJ2-7; CDR3: CSVVQGTYEQYF
D: .; V: TRBV5-1; J: TRBJ2-1; CDR3: CASSLALGVYNEQFF
D: TRBD2; V: TRBV19; J: TRBJ2-5; CDR3: CASSSGSQETQYF
D: .; V: TRBV5-1; J: TRBJ2-7; CDR3: CASSSASPGTREQYF
D: TRBD1; V: TRBV29-1; J: TRBJ2-3; CDR3: CSVASETGLDTQYF
D: TRBD1; V: TRBV4-1; J: TRBJ2-7; CDR3: CASSGDRGTYEQYF
D: .; V: TRBV5-4; J: TRBJ1-1; CDR3: CASSLVVGADTEAFF
D: .; V: TRBV6-5; J: TRBJ1-5; CDR3: CASTEEEGIYQPQHF
D: .; V: TRBV7-9; J: TRBJ1-1; CDR3: CASTRGAPSTEAFF
D: .; V: TRBV4-1; J: TRBJ2-7; CDR3: CASSQEGRTVYEQYF
D: TRBD1; V: TRBV4-3; J: TRBJ2-1; CDR3: CASSQWAVWTGENEQFF
D: .; V: TRBV6-6; J: TRBJ2-7; CDR3: CASSYYAAAGYEQYF
D: TRBD1; V: TRBV19; J: TRBJ2-5; CDR3: CASSLGRDREETQYF
D: TRBD1; V: TRBV9; J: TRBJ2-7; CDR3: CASSVGAGQGIYEQYF
D: TRBD1; V: TRBV29-1; J: TRBJ2-5; CDR3: CSPWGTGGSETQYF
D: .; V: TRBV5-4; J: TRBJ1-4; CDR3: CASSADGNEKLFF
D: TRBD2; V: TRBV10-2; J: TRBJ2-7; CDR3: CASSESIGREQYEQYF
D: TRBD2; V: TRBV27; J: TRBJ2-7; CDR3: CASQELAGELAYEQYF
D: TRBD1; V: TRBV7-8; J: TRBJ2-1; CDR3: CASSSRGTGGVGGAPYNEQFF
D: .; V: TRBV6-5; J: TRBJ1-1; CDR3: CASRPPSGQTKAFF
D: .; V: TRBV19; J: TRBJ1-2; CDR3: CASSVTGKGYTF
D: .; V: TRBV7-6; J: TRBJ1-1; CDR3: CASSLRRNAEAFF
D: .; V: TRBV28; J: TRBJ1-4; CDR3: CASKVGDEKLFF
D: .; V: TRBV28; J: TRBJ2-1; CDR3: CASRPLGTFEQFF
D: .; V: TRBV4-2; J: TRBJ2-2; CDR3: CASSQDFGEAGGELFF
D: .; V: TRBV28; J: TRBJ2-2; CDR3: CASSFVGKDTGELFF